These T cell receptor beta chains were read from a single sample in a study of blood T cell repertoires in COVID-19. Sequencing used immunoSEQ multiplex PCR; TCRdb keeps in-frame clones, though not all of them. The table has roughly 20,000 clones, 80% to 90% seen once. The material sequenced was peripheral blood. Source of these receptors: a human donor with active COVID-19. The donor label of this sample is uncertain. Both conserved end residues are part of each CDR3. The order of the fields is J gene, clone size, V gene, D gene, CDR3 protein, CDR3 DNA. A D gene is named only where the DNA matches it firmly. Size is omitted from some rows. Given values are once, few, many or a class for expanded clones.

j_gene: TRBJ1-1; abundance: -; v_gene: TRBV6-1; d_gene: TRBD1; CDR3aa: CASSEPYRGRMDTEAFF; CDR3nt: TGTGCCAGCAGTGAGCCTTACAGGGGGCGCATGGACACTGAAGCTTTCTTT
j_gene: TRBJ2-7; abundance: -; v_gene: TRBV10-3; d_gene: -; CDR3aa: CAISEENHEQYF; CDR3nt: TGTGCCATCAGTGAGGAGAACCACGAGCAGTACTTC
j_gene: TRBJ2-7; abundance: -; v_gene: TRBV19; d_gene: TRBD2; CDR3aa: CASSGTSGPYGQYF; CDR3nt: TGTGCCAGTAGTGGGACTAGCGGACCATACGGGCAGTACTTC
j_gene: TRBJ1-6; abundance: -; v_gene: TRBV5-1; d_gene: -; CDR3aa: CASSFEGVPNSPLHF; CDR3nt: TGCGCCAGCAGCTTCGAGGGTGTCCCAAATTCACCCCTCCACTTT
j_gene: TRBJ1-6; abundance: -; v_gene: TRBV5-1; d_gene: -; CDR3aa: CASSLDRIPNSPLHF; CDR3nt: TGCGCCAGCAGCTTGGACAGGATCCCAAATTCACCCCTCCACTTT
j_gene: TRBJ2-5; abundance: -; v_gene: TRBV6-5; d_gene: TRBD2; CDR3aa: CASSTTSGGRGAQYF; CDR3nt: TGTGCCAGCAGTACTACTAGCGGGGGTCGCGGGGCCCAGTACTTC
j_gene: TRBJ2-1; abundance: -; v_gene: TRBV9; d_gene: -; CDR3aa: CASSMDGVRGEQFF; CDR3nt: TGTGCCAGCAGCATGGACGGGGTCCGCGGTGAGCAGTTCTTC
j_gene: TRBJ2-5; abundance: -; v_gene: TRBV10-3; d_gene: -; CDR3aa: CAIRQGIEETQYF; CDR3nt: TGTGCCATCAGGCAGGGGATCGAGGAGACCCAGTACTTC
j_gene: TRBJ2-5; abundance: -; v_gene: TRBV3-1/TRBV3-2; d_gene: -; CDR3aa: CASSQAGGVVTQYF; CDR3nt: TGTGCCAGCAGCCAAGCGGGCGGGGTGGTGACCCAGTACTTC
j_gene: TRBJ1-2; abundance: -; v_gene: TRBV29-1; d_gene: -; CDR3aa: CSVPFYHDTGYTF; CDR3nt: TGCAGCGTTCCCTTTTACCATGACACTGGCTACACCTTC
j_gene: TRBJ1-2; abundance: -; v_gene: TRBV5-1; d_gene: -; CDR3aa: CASSLDLVQVYGYTF; CDR3nt: TGCGCCAGCAGCCTTGACTTGGTACAGGTCTATGGCTACACCTTC
j_gene: TRBJ1-1; abundance: -; v_gene: TRBV19; d_gene: -; CDR3aa: CASSIGISAGMNTEAFF; CDR3nt: TGTGCCAGTAGTATAGGAATATCGGCGGGGATGAACACTGAAGCTTTCTTT
j_gene: TRBJ1-1; abundance: -; v_gene: TRBV10-3; d_gene: -; CDR3aa: CAISEVRPYTEAFF; CDR3nt: TGTGCCATCAGTGAGGTCAGGCCCTACACTGAAGCTTTCTTT
j_gene: TRBJ2-7; abundance: once; v_gene: TRBV12-3/TRBV12-4; d_gene: TRBD2; CDR3aa: CASSSPGGQQYF; CDR3nt: TGTGCCAGCAGTTCTCCGGGGGGACAGCAGTACTTC
j_gene: TRBJ2-3; abundance: once; v_gene: TRBV6-6; d_gene: TRBD1; CDR3aa: CASRDGTGGADTQYF; CDR3nt: TGTGCCAGCAGAGACGGCACAGGGGGCGCAGATACGCAGTATTTT
j_gene: TRBJ2-4; abundance: -; v_gene: TRBV27; d_gene: -; CDR3aa: CASGGLQGKRHIQYF; CDR3nt: TGTGCCAGCGGGGGTCTACAGGGAAAGAGGCACATTCAGTACTTC
j_gene: TRBJ2-1; abundance: -; v_gene: TRBV2; d_gene: -; CDR3aa: CASNGGYNEQFF; CDR3nt: TGTGCCAGCAACGGAGGTTACAATGAGCAGTTCTTC
j_gene: TRBJ2-7; abundance: -; v_gene: TRBV30; d_gene: TRBD2; CDR3aa: CAWSVLAGDSYEQYF; CDR3nt: TGTGCCTGGAGTGTTTTAGCGGGGGACTCCTACGAGCAGTACTTC
j_gene: TRBJ1-2; abundance: once; v_gene: TRBV7-9; d_gene: -; CDR3aa: CASSLGGGPSNYGYTF; CDR3nt: TGTGCCAGCAGCTTGGGCGGGGGCCCCTCGAACTATGGCTACACCTTC
j_gene: TRBJ1-2; abundance: -; v_gene: TRBV5-1; d_gene: TRBD1; CDR3aa: CASSLYRDRGGYTF; CDR3nt: TGCGCCAGCAGCCTATACCGGGACAGAGGTGGCTACACCTTC
j_gene: TRBJ2-1; abundance: -; v_gene: TRBV7-9; d_gene: -; CDR3aa: CASSYENEQFF; CDR3nt: TGTGCCAGCAGCTACGAGAATGAGCAGTTCTTC
j_gene: TRBJ2-5; abundance: -; v_gene: TRBV5-1; d_gene: TRBD2; CDR3aa: CASSLVVAGAETQYF; CDR3nt: TGCGCCAGCAGCTTGGTAGTAGCGGGAGCGGAGACCCAGTACTTC
j_gene: TRBJ2-7; abundance: -; v_gene: TRBV7-2; d_gene: -; CDR3aa: CASSWAAREQYF; CDR3nt: TGTGCCAGCAGCTGGGCCGCCAGGGAGCAGTACTTC
j_gene: TRBJ2-3; abundance: -; v_gene: TRBV7-3; d_gene: -; CDR3aa: CASSLIRTDTQYF; CDR3nt: TGTGCCAGCAGCCTAATACGGACAGATACGCAGTATTTT
j_gene: TRBJ2-3; abundance: -; v_gene: TRBV9; d_gene: -; CDR3aa: CASSVGTPSTDTQYF; CDR3nt: TGTGCCAGCAGCGTAGGGACACCGAGCACAGATACGCAGTATTTT
j_gene: TRBJ2-1; abundance: -; v_gene: TRBV5-4; d_gene: TRBD1; CDR3aa: CASSLTFGTGGLLEQFF; CDR3nt: TGTGCCAGCAGCCTAACGTTCGGGACAGGGGGCCTCCTCGAGCAGTTCTTC
j_gene: TRBJ1-2; abundance: -; v_gene: TRBV15; d_gene: -; CDR3aa: CATSRDTGGITNYGYTF; CDR3nt: TGTGCCACCAGCAGAGATACGGGAGGGATTACTAACTATGGCTACACCTTC
j_gene: TRBJ2-5; abundance: -; v_gene: TRBV12-3/TRBV12-4; d_gene: -; CDR3aa: CASSIGGETQYF; CDR3nt: TGTGCCAGCAGCATTGGCGGGGAGACCCAGTACTTC
j_gene: TRBJ2-4; abundance: -; v_gene: TRBV7-2; d_gene: TRBD2; CDR3aa: CASSAWGLARDIQYF; CDR3nt: TGTGCCAGCAGCGCCTGGGGACTAGCGAGGGACATTCAGTACTTC
j_gene: TRBJ2-1; abundance: -; v_gene: TRBV28; d_gene: TRBD1; CDR3aa: CASSRTGDNEQFF; CDR3nt: TGTGCCAGCAGTCGGACAGGGGACAATGAGCAGTTCTTC
j_gene: TRBJ2-3; abundance: -; v_gene: TRBV9; d_gene: -; CDR3aa: CASSPLGGLPTDTQYF; CDR3nt: TGTGCCAGCAGCCCTTTGGGGGGACTTCCCACAGATACGCAGTATTTT
j_gene: TRBJ2-6; abundance: -; v_gene: TRBV7-6; d_gene: -; CDR3aa: CASSLSQGGGANVLTF; CDR3nt: TGTGCCAGCAGCTTATCCCAGGGAGGTGGGGCCAACGTCCTGACTTTC
j_gene: TRBJ2-7; abundance: -; v_gene: TRBV19; d_gene: -; CDR3aa: CASSNGGYAYEQYF; CDR3nt: TGTGCCAGTAGTAATGGCGGCTACGCCTACGAGCAGTACTTC
j_gene: TRBJ2-1; abundance: few; v_gene: TRBV5-4; d_gene: -; CDR3aa: CASSFPTQGSSYNEQFF; CDR3nt: TGTGCCAGCAGCTTCCCTACACAGGGCAGCTCCTACAATGAGCAGTTCTTC
j_gene: TRBJ2-3; abundance: once; v_gene: TRBV4-2; d_gene: -; CDR3aa: CASSQDKFTDTQYF; CDR3nt: TGTGCCAGCAGCCAAGATAAATTCACAGATACGCAGTATTTT
j_gene: TRBJ2-7; abundance: few; v_gene: TRBV4-1; d_gene: TRBD1; CDR3aa: CASSRQRQGGHEQYF; CDR3nt: TGCGCCAGCAGCCGACAGCGACAGGGCGGTCACGAGCAGTACTTC
j_gene: TRBJ2-3; abundance: -; v_gene: TRBV6-5; d_gene: -; CDR3aa: CASSYSFLDTQYF; CDR3nt: TGTGCCAGCAGTTACTCCTTCCTTGATACGCAGTATTTT
j_gene: TRBJ1-3; abundance: -; v_gene: TRBV11-1; d_gene: -; CDR3aa: CASSRRQSGNTIYF; CDR3nt: TGTGCCAGCAGTCGTCGACAGTCTGGAAACACCATATATTTT
j_gene: TRBJ1-1; abundance: -; v_gene: TRBV27; d_gene: TRBD1; CDR3aa: CASSLRQGRNTEAFF; CDR3nt: TGTGCCAGCAGTCTCCGACAGGGGAGGAACACTGAAGCTTTCTTT
j_gene: TRBJ2-3; abundance: -; v_gene: TRBV9; d_gene: -; CDR3aa: CASSLGGADTQYF; CDR3nt: TGTGCCAGCAGTCTTGGAGGTGCAGATACGCAGTATTTT
j_gene: TRBJ1-1; abundance: once; v_gene: TRBV3-1/TRBV3-2; d_gene: TRBD1; CDR3aa: CASSLPGQGTEAFF; CDR3nt: TGTGCCAGCAGTCTCCCGGGACAGGGCACTGAAGCTTTCTTT
j_gene: TRBJ1-1; abundance: -; v_gene: TRBV18; d_gene: -; CDR3aa: CASSTNPGTEAFF; CDR3nt: TGTGCCAGCTCAACGAACCCGGGAACTGAAGCTTTCTTT
j_gene: TRBJ2-3; abundance: -; v_gene: TRBV5-1; d_gene: TRBD2; CDR3aa: CASSDGLAGGRADTQYF; CDR3nt: TGCGCCAGCAGCGACGGACTAGCGGGGGGGCGAGCAGATACGCAGTATTTT
j_gene: TRBJ1-5; abundance: -; v_gene: TRBV19; d_gene: -; CDR3aa: CASSISRGNSNQPQHF; CDR3nt: TGTGCCAGTAGTATCAGTCGAGGGAATAGCAATCAGCCCCAGCATTTT
j_gene: TRBJ2-1; abundance: -; v_gene: TRBV15; d_gene: -; CDR3aa: CATSRDLLPPLGFSSYNEQFF; CDR3nt: TGTGCCACCAGCAGAGATCTCCTGCCCCCGCTCGGTTTCTCCTCCTACAATGAGCAGTTCTTC